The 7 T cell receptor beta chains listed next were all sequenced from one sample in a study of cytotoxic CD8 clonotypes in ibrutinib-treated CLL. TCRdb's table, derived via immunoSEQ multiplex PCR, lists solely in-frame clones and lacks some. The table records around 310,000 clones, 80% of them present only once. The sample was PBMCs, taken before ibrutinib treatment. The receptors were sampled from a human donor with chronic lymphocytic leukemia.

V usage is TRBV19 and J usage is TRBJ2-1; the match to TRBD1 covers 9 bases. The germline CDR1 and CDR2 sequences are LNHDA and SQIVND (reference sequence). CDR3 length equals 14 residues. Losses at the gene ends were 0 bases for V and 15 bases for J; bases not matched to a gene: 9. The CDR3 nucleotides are TGTGCCAGTAGTATAGACCCCGGGACAGGGCTACCGTTCTTC. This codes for CASSIDPGTGLPFF.

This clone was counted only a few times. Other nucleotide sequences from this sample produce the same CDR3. The CDR3 region is CASSPSGQETQYF. Here the CDR3 DNA reads TGTGCCAGCTCACCGTCAGGTCAAGAGACCCAGTACTTC. V is TRBV18 and J is TRBJ2-5, with no clear D. V lost 3 bases to trimming and J lost 2 bases, with 7 bases between them. Germline CDR1 KGHSH, CDR2 LQKENI. This CDR3 comprises 13 residues.

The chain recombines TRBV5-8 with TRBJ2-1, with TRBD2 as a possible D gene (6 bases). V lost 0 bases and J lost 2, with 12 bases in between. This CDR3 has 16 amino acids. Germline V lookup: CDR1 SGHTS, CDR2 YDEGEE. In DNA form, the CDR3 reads TGTGCCAGCAGCTTGGGCGGGACCGTACCCTACAATGAGCAGTTCTTC. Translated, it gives CASSLGGTVPYNEQFF.

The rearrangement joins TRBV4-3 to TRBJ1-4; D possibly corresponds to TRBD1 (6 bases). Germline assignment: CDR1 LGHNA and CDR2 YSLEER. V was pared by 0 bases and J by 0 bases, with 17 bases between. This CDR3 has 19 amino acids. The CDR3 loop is CASSQEKFRGGTTNEKLFF. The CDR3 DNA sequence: TGCGCCAGCAGCCAAGAAAAGTTCAGGGGAGGGACAACTAATGAAAAACTGTTTTTT.

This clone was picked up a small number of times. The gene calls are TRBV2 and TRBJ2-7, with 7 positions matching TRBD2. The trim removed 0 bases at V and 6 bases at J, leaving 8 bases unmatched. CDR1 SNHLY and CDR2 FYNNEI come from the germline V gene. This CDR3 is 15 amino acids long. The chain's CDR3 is CASSEATSLIGEQYF. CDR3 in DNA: TGTGCCAGCAGTGAAGCGACTAGCTTGATAGGCGAGCAGTACTTC.

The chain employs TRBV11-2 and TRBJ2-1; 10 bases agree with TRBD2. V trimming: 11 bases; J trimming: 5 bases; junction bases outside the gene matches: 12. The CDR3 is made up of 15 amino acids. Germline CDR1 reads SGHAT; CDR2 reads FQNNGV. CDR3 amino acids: CAGAPTSGNHNEQFF. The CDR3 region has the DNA TGTGCCGGAGCCCCTACTAGCGGGAACCACAATGAGCAGTTCTTC.

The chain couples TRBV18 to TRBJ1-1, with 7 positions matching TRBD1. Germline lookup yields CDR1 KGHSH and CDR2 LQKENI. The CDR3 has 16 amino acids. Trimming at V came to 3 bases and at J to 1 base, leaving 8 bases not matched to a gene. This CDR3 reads CASSPGQRRGNTEAFF. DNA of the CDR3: TGTGCCAGCTCACCGGGACAGAGAAGGGGGAACACTGAAGCTTTCTTT.